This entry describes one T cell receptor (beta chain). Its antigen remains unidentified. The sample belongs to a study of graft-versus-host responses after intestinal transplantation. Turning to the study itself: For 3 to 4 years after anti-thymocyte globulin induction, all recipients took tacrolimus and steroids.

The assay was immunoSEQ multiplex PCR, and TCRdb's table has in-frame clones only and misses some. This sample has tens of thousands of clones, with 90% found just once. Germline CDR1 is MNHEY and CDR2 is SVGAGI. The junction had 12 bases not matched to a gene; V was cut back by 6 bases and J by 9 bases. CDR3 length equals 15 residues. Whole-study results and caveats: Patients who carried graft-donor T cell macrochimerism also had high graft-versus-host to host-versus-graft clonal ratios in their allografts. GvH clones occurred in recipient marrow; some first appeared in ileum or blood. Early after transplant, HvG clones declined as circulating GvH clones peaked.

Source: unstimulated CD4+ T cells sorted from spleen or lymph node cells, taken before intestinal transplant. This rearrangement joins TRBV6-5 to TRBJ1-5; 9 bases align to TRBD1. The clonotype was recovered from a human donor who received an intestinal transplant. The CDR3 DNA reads TGTGCCAGCAGCCGGGGACAGGGCCTAACCGCGCCCCAGCATTTT. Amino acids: CASSRGQGLTAPQHF.